The 15 T cell receptor beta chains listed next were all sequenced from one sample in a study of blood T cell repertoires in COVID-19. The protocol was immunoSEQ multiplex PCR, while the TCRdb copy is restricted to in-frame clones and leaves out a portion. The table lists some 62,000 clones, approximately 78% of them singletons, with approximately 15% in the top ten. The sample consisted of peripheral blood. Receptor source: a man aged 60-69 years with COVID-19, enrolled during active disease.

The chain has TRBV10-1 and TRBJ2-1; D is perhaps TRBD1 (5 bases). With 5 bases removed from V and 10 bases from J, the gap between germline ends came to 18 bases. The CDR3 loop spans 14 amino acids. Germline V gives CDR1 WNHNN, CDR2 SYGVQD (reference sequence). The CDR3 DNA follows: TGCGCCAGCAGTCCCGTTGGGGCCCCTAGGGAGCAGTTCTTC. Encoded protein: CASSPVGAPREQFF.

The chain recombines TRBV29-1 with TRBJ2-3; TRBD1 might be the D (6 bases). CDR1 and CDR2 from the germline V gene are SQVTM and ANQGSEA. This CDR3 region has 14 residues. Trimming removed 5 bases from V and 2 bases from J, with 14 bases in between. The CDR3 region is CSVTSAGVTDTQYF. CDR3 DNA sequence: TGCAGCGTTACGTCCGCAGGGGTCACAGATACGCAGTATTTT.

J is TRBJ1-5 and V is TRBV30, with D possibly TRBD1 on 5 matching bases. Germline CDR1 GTSNPN, CDR2 SVGIG (reference sequence). The CDR3 is made up of 16 amino acids. The V end was cut by 2 bases, the J end by 0 bases, with 14 bases between. Here the CDR3 reads CAWSPTDQYSNQPQHF. The CDR3 nucleotides read TGTGCCTGGAGTCCGACAGACCAATATAGCAATCAGCCCCAGCATTTT.

The V gene is TRBV12-3 or TRBV12-4, the J gene TRBJ2-7; the D is unclear. The ends were cut back, 2 bases at V and 3 bases at J, with 5 bases in the middle. This CDR3 comprises 12 residues. The CDR3 loop is CASSLFSYEQYF. DNA of the CDR3: TGTGCCAGCAGTTTATTCAGCTACGAGCAGTACTTC.

The gene calls are TRBV29-1 and TRBJ1-1; the D gene is possibly TRBD1 (5 bases). Trimming removed 6 bases from V and 1 base from J, with 24 bases in between. This CDR3 comprises 17 residues. The germline CDR1 and CDR2 sequences are SQVTM and ANQGSEA. As DNA, the CDR3 is TGCAGCGTCACCCAAGCGGGGGGAAGGCCGGGGAACACTGAAGCTTTCTTT. This gives the protein CSVTQAGGRPGNTEAFF.

This chain links TRBV7-6 with TRBJ2-3; the D gene is possibly TRBD1 (5 bases). Germline V gene lookup returns CDR1 SGHVS and CDR2 FNYEAQ. V lost 0 bases, J lost 2 bases, and 9 bases lay in between. This CDR3 has 15 amino acids. The DNA of the CDR3 is TGTGCCAGCAGCTTAGCACAGGTACCCACAGATACGCAGTATTTT. Amino acids: CASSLAQVPTDTQYF.

This clone was seen more than once but under ten times. The chain has TRBV19 and TRBJ1-1; perhaps TRBD1 as D (6 bases). Deletions cut 4 bases from V and 5 bases from J, with 14 bases between. The germline V gene has CDR1 LNHDA and CDR2 SQIVND (reference sequence). This CDR3 contains 14 residues. The CDR3 DNA reads TGTGCCAGTAGTAAAGGGACAATGAGGACTGAAGCTTTCTTT. The encoded protein is CASSKGTMRTEAFF.

The chain carries TRBV4-1 and TRBJ2-7; D might be TRBD2 (6 bases). From germline, CDR1 is MGHRA and CDR2 YSYEKL. The V end was cut by 0 bases, the J end by 3 bases, with 18 bases between. The CDR3 extends over 17 amino acids. CDR3 sequence reads: CASSQDVWRGRGYEQYF. CDR3 in DNA: TGCGCCAGCAGCCAAGATGTCTGGCGGGGTAGGGGCTACGAGCAGTACTTC.

V gene TRBV2 combines with J gene TRBJ2-3; D possibly corresponds to TRBD1 (5 bases). Germline CDR1 is SNHLY and CDR2 is FYNNEI. V lost 8 bases and J lost 6, with 18 bases in between. This CDR3 is 14 amino acids long. The CDR3 sequence: CASQLQGVLDTQYF. In DNA form, the CDR3 reads TGTGCCAGCCAACTCCAGGGTGTCCTCGATACGCAGTATTTT.

Only a few counts were recorded for this clone. The chain has TRBV14 and TRBJ2-1, with 10 bases lining up with TRBD1. J gave up 2 bases and V 3 bases, and 4 bases lay outside the gene matches. This CDR3 contains 16 residues. The germline gives CDR1 SGHDN, CDR2 FVKESK. DNA of the CDR3: TGTGCCAGCAGCCACCCCGGGACAGGGGCCTACAATGAGCAGTTCTTC. It specifies CASSHPGTGAYNEQFF.

The rearrangement joins TRBV28 to TRBJ2-1; 7 bases fit TRBD2. V gave up 3 bases and J gave up 4 bases; unmatched junction bases: 6. Germline-derived CDR1 and CDR2 are MDHEN and SYDVKM. This CDR3 has 15 residues. The CDR3 nucleotides read TGTGCCAGCAGTTTTTCCCAGCGGGAATACAATGAGCAGTTCTTC. This sequence encodes CASSFSQREYNEQFF.

V is TRBV5-1 and J is TRBJ1-4; unclear D gene. This CDR3 has 13 amino acids. Trimming cost V 0 bases and J 4 bases, with 4 bases left between them. CDR1 is SGHRS, CDR2 YFSETQ, per germline. CDR3 bases: TGCGCCAGCAGCTTGGCCAGTAATGAAAAACTGTTTTTT. This gives the protein CASSLASNEKLFF.

The sample holds one count of this clone. The chain has TRBV6-5 and TRBJ2-1; a possible D gene is TRBD2 (5 bases). This CDR3 region has 14 residues. Germline loops: CDR1 MNHEY, CDR2 SVGAGI. The V end was cut by 8 bases, the J end by 5 bases, with 16 bases between. CDR3 region: CASGDTRENNEQFF. The CDR3 region has the DNA TGTGCCAGCGGAGACACTAGAGAAAACAATGAGCAGTTCTTC.

This sequence joins TRBV5-1 and TRBJ1-1; TRBD1 aligns across 8 bases. CDR3 size: 14 residues. The V gene's germline CDR1 is SGHRS and CDR2 YFSETQ. The junction had 5 bases not matched to a gene; V was cut back by 4 bases and J by 3 bases. The CDR3 protein is CASSTQTGDTEAFF. CDR3 nucleotides: TGCGCCAGCAGCACCCAGACAGGGGACACTGAAGCTTTCTTT.

The CDR3 DNA sequence: TGTGCCAGCAGACTAGCGGCCTCCTACAATGAGCAGTTCTTC. As protein: CASRLAASYNEQFF. The rearrangement uses TRBV2 and TRBJ2-1, with TRBD2 identical over 8 bases. V was pared by 6 bases and J by 0 bases, with 1 base of the junction left unmatched. The germline CDR1 and CDR2 sequences are SNHLY and FYNNEI. This CDR3 comprises 14 residues.